Described below is a single T cell receptor beta chain sequence and its context. The antigen remains undetermined. The protocol was immunoSEQ multiplex PCR, while the TCRdb copy is restricted to in-frame clones and leaves out a portion. Of 200,000 to 300,000 clones in the sample, around 87% were seen once. The entry originates in a study of cytomegalovirus exposure and HLA in healthy donors. Findings and limits, study-wide: Cytomegalovirus status was reportedly diagnosed by the classifier with high sensitivity and specificity. A few CMV-associated chains were confirmed in vitro to be specific for CMV antigens.

The CDR3 extends over 15 amino acids. V was pared by 3 bases and J by 3 bases, with 11 bases between. The V gene's germline CDR1 is SGHAT and CDR2 FQNNGV. The donors were part of the validation cohort, which consisted of more than 90 subjects and was separate from the first cohort of 666 subjects. This sequence was found in a woman in her twenties or thirties in good health and CMV-seropositive. The material sequenced was PBMCs. The chain couples TRBV11-2 to TRBJ2-2, with a weak D call TRBD2 (6 bases). CDR3 region: CASSFLWGDTGELFF. CDR3 DNA: TGTGCCAGCAGCTTCCTTTGGGGGGACACCGGGGAGCTGTTTTTT.